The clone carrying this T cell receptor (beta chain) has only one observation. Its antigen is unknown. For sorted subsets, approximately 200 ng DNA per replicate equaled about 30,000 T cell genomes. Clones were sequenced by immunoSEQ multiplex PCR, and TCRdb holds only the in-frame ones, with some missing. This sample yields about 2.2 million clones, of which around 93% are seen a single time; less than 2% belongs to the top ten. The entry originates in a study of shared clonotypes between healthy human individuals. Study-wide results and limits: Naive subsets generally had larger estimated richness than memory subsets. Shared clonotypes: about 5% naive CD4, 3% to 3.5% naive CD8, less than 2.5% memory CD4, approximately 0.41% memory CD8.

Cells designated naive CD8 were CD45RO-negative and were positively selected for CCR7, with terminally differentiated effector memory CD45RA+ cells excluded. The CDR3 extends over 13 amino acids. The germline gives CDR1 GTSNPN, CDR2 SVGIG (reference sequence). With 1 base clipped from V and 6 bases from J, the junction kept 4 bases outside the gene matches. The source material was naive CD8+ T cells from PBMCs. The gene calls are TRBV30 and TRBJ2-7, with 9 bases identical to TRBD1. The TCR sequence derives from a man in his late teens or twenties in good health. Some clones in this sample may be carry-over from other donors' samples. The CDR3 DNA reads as TGTGCCTGGAGTGCTAGGACAGGGGTCGAGCAGTACTTC. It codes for CAWSARTGVEQYF.